This T cell receptor (beta chain) is from a study of human T cells and chemical hapten exposure. The V end was cut by 4 bases, the J end by 6 bases, with 15 bases between. There are 14 residues in the CDR3. Germline V gives CDR1 SGHNT, CDR2 YYREEE (reference sequence). This clonotype was counted between two and nine times. Each CDR3 protein is one row after TCRdb ran MiXCR on the 5' RACE reads. The sample yields approximately 110,000 distinct CDR3 sequences, 19% seen once. Unfractionated whole blood yielded the extracted total RNA. The chain joins TRBV5-4 to TRBJ2-3; D is uncertain. This receptor was taken from a human donor in good health. The CDR3 sequence is CASSLEWAEDTQYF. The CDR3 DNA follows: TGTGCCAGCAGCCTGGAATGGGCTGAGGATACGCAGTATTTT.